The entry below describes one T cell receptor beta chain. The antigen is unknown. These data originate in a study of OX40 agonist ivuxolimab in advanced cancers. Study at large: The patients received ivuxolimab by intravenous route every 2 weeks at 0.01 to 10 mg/kg. The dose-escalation group included hepatocellular carcinoma, melanoma, renal cell carcinoma and head and neck cancer.

Study results and caveats: More expanded clones were found, on average, in CD8+ than in CD4+ T cells. Certain nonresponding patients likewise had low normalized T-cell clonal expansion.

TCRdb's table, derived via immunoSEQ multiplex PCR, lists solely in-frame clones and lacks some. This table holds tens of thousands of clones, around 89% found once. This TCR was recovered from an adult with an advanced solid tumor such as melanoma, head and neck, liver or kidney cancer. The input for sequencing was CD4+ or CD8+ T cells sorted from blood, taken in a trial of the OX40 agonist ivuxolimab.

This chain's CDR3 is CASSEAGLAGGETQYF. CDR3 DNA: TGTGCCAGCAGTGAAGCAGGACTAGCGGGAGGAGAGACCCAGTACTTC. The chain recombines TRBV6-1 with TRBJ2-5, with TRBD2 matching over 14 bases. V was clipped by 0 bases and J by 4 bases; unmatched bases: 1. Per the germline V gene, CDR1 is MNHNS and CDR2 is SASEGT. The CDR3 has 16 amino acids.